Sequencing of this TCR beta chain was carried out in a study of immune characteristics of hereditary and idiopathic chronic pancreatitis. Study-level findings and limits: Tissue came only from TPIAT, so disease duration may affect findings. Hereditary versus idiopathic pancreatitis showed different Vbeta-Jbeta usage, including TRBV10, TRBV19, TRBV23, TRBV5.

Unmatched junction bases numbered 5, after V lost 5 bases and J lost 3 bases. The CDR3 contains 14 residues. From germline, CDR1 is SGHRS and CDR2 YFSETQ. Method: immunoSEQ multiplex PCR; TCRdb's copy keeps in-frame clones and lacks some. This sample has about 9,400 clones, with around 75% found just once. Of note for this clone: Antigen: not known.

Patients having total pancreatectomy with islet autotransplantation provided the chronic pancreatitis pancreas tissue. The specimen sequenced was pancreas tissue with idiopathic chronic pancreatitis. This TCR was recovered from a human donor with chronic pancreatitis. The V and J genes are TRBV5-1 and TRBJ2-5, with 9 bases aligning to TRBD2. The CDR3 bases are TGCGCCAGCAGGCGCGGGGGGGTGGAAGAGACCCAGTACTTC. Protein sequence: CASRRGGVEETQYF. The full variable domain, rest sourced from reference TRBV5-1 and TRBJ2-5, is KAGVTQTPRYLIKTRGQQVTLSCSPISGHRSVSWYQQTPGQGLQFLFEYFSETQRNKGNFPGRFSGRQFSNSRSEMNVSTLELGDSALYLCASRRGGVEETQYFGPGTRLLVL.